This passage covers 22 T cell receptor beta chains from one sample sequenced in a study of technical replicates of blood from a few donors. The data were produced by immunoSEQ multiplex PCR, yet TCRdb's version contains in-frame clones alone and is incomplete. Among tens of thousands of clones listed, about 94% were seen once. The sample was T cells isolated from PBMCs. Receptors originate from a human donor in good health.

This chain uses TRBV30 with TRBJ1-2; no firm D call. Trimming cost V 1 base and J 5 bases, with 11 bases left between them. This CDR3 comprises 13 residues. Germline V gene sequence: CDR1 GTSNPN, CDR2 SVGIG (reference sequence). This chain's CDR3 is CAWSDQVLYGYTF. The CDR3 DNA reads as TGTGCCTGGAGTGACCAGGTTTTATATGGCTACACCTTC.

The V and J genes are TRBV7-9 and TRBJ1-4; TRBD1 agrees at 9 bases. Germline values: CDR1 SEHNR, CDR2 FQNEAQ (reference sequence). The CDR3 totals 15 residues. V lost 1 base, J lost 8 bases, and 5 bases stayed unmatched. CDR3: CASSLVGTGREKLFF. The CDR3 DNA follows: TGTGCCAGCAGCTTAGTTGGGACAGGGAGAGAAAAACTGTTTTTT.

This chain joins TRBV27 and TRBJ2-7, with TRBD1 identical over 9 bases. Germline V gene lookup returns CDR1 MNHEY and CDR2 SMNVEV (reference sequence). The CDR3 covers 15 residues. V was clipped by 6 bases and J by 3 bases; unmatched bases: 9. CDR3 protein: CASSGLGTGFYEQYF. CDR3 coding DNA: TGTGCCAGCAGCGGTCTTGGGACAGGGTTCTACGAGCAGTACTTC.

The V gene is TRBV5-3, the J gene TRBJ1-5, with a possible D match to TRBD1 (5 bases). TRBV5-3 is marked as an open reading frame, function uncertain. V lost 4 bases and J lost 7, with 12 bases in between. The CDR3 spans 13 residues. The CDR3 here is CARSLTDTQPQHF. The CDR3 DNA reads TGTGCCAGAAGCCTGACAGATACACAGCCCCAGCATTTT.

V usage is TRBV5-1 and J usage is TRBJ1-1; tentative D call: TRBD1 (6 bases). Per germline, CDR1 SGHRS and CDR2 YFSETQ. The CDR3 runs 14 residues. Trimming left V 2 bases short and J 1 base short, with 9 bases between. CDR3 bases: TGCGCCAGCAGCTTCAGGGGTGAGAACACTGAAGCTTTCTTT. It yields the protein CASSFRGENTEAFF. The entire variable domain, with the rest obtained from reference TRBV5-1 and TRBJ1-1, is as follows: KAGVTQTPRYLIKTRGQQVTLSCSPISGHRSVSWYQQTPGQGLQFLFEYFSETQRNKGNFPGRFSGRQFSNSRSEMNVSTLELGDSALYLCASSFRGENTEAFFGQGTRLTVV.

This sequence joins TRBV4-3 and TRBJ2-1; TRBD2 matches 11 bases. Germline V gene lookup returns CDR1 LGHNA and CDR2 YSLEER. This CDR3 has 16 amino acids. Trimming cost V 4 bases and J 7 bases; bases outside gene matches: 9. The CDR3, as DNA: TGCGCCAGCAGCCCCGGCCTCACTAGCGGGAGAAATGAGCAGTTCTTC. Translating it yields CASSPGLTSGRNEQFF.

This sequence joins TRBV28 and TRBJ1-2; D is undetermined. CDR3 length equals 14 residues. CDR1 MDHEN and CDR2 SYDVKM come from the germline V gene. The V and J ends lost 3 bases and 4 bases respectively, with 12 bases between them. In nucleotides, the CDR3 is TGTGCCAGCAGTTTTATCCCAGGAGGCTATGGCTACACCTTC. It yields the protein CASSFIPGGYGYTF.

CDR3 DNA sequence: TGTGCCAGCAGCGGTACCCTAGCTGCAGGCGACAATGAGCAGTTCTTC. Translation gives CASSGTLAAGDNEQFF. This rearrangement joins TRBV9 to TRBJ2-1; D may be TRBD2 (5 bases). Looked up from germline, CDR1 is SGDLS and CDR2 is YYNGEE. The CDR3 is 16 amino acids. V shed 3 bases and J shed 5 bases, with 18 bases lying between them.

As for this clone: Relative to the germline gene, one junction end is altered; a read error may explain this. The chain carries TRBV7-2 and TRBJ2-7; D unclear. This CDR3 has 11 residues. Germline CDR1 SGHTA, CDR2 FQGNSA. The CDR3 spells CASSLGLEQYF. The DNA for the CDR3 is TGTGCCAGCAGTTTAGGTCTCGAGCAGTACTTC.

The rearrangement uses TRBV19 and TRBJ2-2, with a tentative D call TRBD2 (6 bases). Trimming removed 4 bases at V and 6 bases at J, with 15 bases between. This CDR3 comprises 15 residues. CDR1 is LNHDA and CDR2 is SQIVND in the germline V gene (reference sequence). The DNA for the CDR3 is TGTGCCAGTAGTACGGACTCTCGGGGGTCCGGGGAGCTGTTTTTT. It codes for CASSTDSRGSGELFF.

The rearrangement links TRBV9 to TRBJ1-2, with 7 positions matching TRBD1. The germline V gene has CDR1 SGDLS and CDR2 YYNGEE. V trimming: 3 bases; J trimming: 4 bases; junction bases outside the gene matches: 3. This CDR3 comprises 13 residues. DNA for the CDR3: TGTGCCAGCAGCGAAACAGGGGCCTATGGCTACACCTTC. Protein sequence: CASSETGAYGYTF. Full variable domain (remainder filled in from reference TRBV9 and TRBJ1-2): DSGVTQTPKHLITATGQRVTLRCSPRSGDLSVYWYQQSLDQGLQFLIQYYNGEERAKGNILERFSAQQFPDLHSELNLSSLELGDSALYFCASSETGAYGYTFGSGTRLTVV.

The gene calls are TRBV28 and TRBJ2-1; 7 bases line up with TRBD2. CDR1 and CDR2 (germline): MDHEN, SYDVKM. The CDR3 has 18 residues. With V trimmed by 6 bases and J by 0 bases, 14 bases remained unmatched. For the CDR3, the DNA is TGTGCCAGCAGCTCCGGACTAGTCGGCGCTAGCTCCTACAATGAGCAGTTCTTC. Amino acids: CASSSGLVGASSYNEQFF.

The chain links TRBV10-3 to TRBJ2-3; 7 bases agree with TRBD2. This CDR3 is 13 amino acids long. The V gene's germline CDR1 is ENHRY and CDR2 SYGVKD. The ends lost 8 bases at V and 2 bases at J; junction bases unmatched: 4. In nucleotides, the CDR3 is TGTGCCATCTCGGGGAGGGCCACAGATACGCAGTATTTT. This codes for CAISGRATDTQYF.

V usage is TRBV11-2 and J usage is TRBJ2-7; D might be TRBD1 (5 bases). V was shortened by 1 base and J by 0 bases, with 13 bases between the two germline ends. The length of the CDR3 is 16 residues. CDR1 and CDR2 from the germline V gene are SGHAT and FQNNGV. The CDR3 DNA is TGTGCCAGCAGCTTAGGGATAGGGGCAAGCTCCTACGAGCAGTACTTC. This translates into CASSLGIGASSYEQYF.

This chain links TRBV6-1 with TRBJ1-2; no clear D gene. Per germline, CDR1 MNHNS and CDR2 SASEGT. This CDR3 has 14 residues. Trimming left V 6 bases short and J 7 bases short, with 18 bases between. CDR3 sequence: CASSYGEGRSGYTF. CDR3 DNA: TGTGCCAGCAGCTACGGAGAAGGGAGAAGTGGCTACACCTTC.

V is TRBV7-3 and J is TRBJ2-1; a weak D match, TRBD2 (5 bases). This CDR3 comprises 17 residues. The germline V gene encodes CDR1 SGHTA and CDR2 FQGTGA. Trimming took 5 bases from V and 8 from J, leaving 25 bases between them. CDR3 sequence (DNA): TGTGCCAGCAGCCTGGGTCCCGCTAGCCGACCTTGGGATGAGCAGTTCTTC. It is translated as CASSLGPASRPWDEQFF.

The rearrangement links TRBV10-3 to TRBJ1-2; 7 positions agree with TRBD1. Trimming cost V 2 bases and J 6 bases; bases outside gene matches: 6. Germline assignment: CDR1 ENHRY and CDR2 SYGVKD. The CDR3 is 14 residues long. The DNA for the CDR3 is TGTGCCATCAGTGAGCAACAGGGGATTAATGGCTACACCTTC. It is translated as CAISEQQGINGYTF.

This clone was detected only once. The gene calls are TRBV5-4 and TRBJ2-7; TRBD2 matches 12 bases. Per the germline V gene, CDR1 is SGHNT and CDR2 is YYREEE (reference sequence). Trimming took 0 bases from V and 2 from J; bases not matched to a gene: 12. The length of the CDR3 is 19 residues. CDR3 sequence (DNA): TGTGCCAGCAGCTTGGCTAGGAGGACTAGCGGGAAGGGGGCCTACGAGCAGTACTTC. It codes for CASSLARRTSGKGAYEQYF. Using reference TRBV5-4 and TRBJ2-7 for the parts outside the CDR3, the full variable domain is ETGVTQSPTHLIKTRGQQVTLRCSSQSGHNTVSWYQQALGQGPQFIFQYYREEENGRGNFPPRFSGLQFPNYSSELNVNALELDDSALYLCASSLARRTSGKGAYEQYFGPGTRLTVT.

The V and J genes are TRBV28 and TRBJ1-5, with unresolved D. Per the germline V gene, CDR1 is MDHEN and CDR2 is SYDVKM. This CDR3 is built from 14 residues. V shed 1 base and J shed 7 bases, with 11 bases lying between them. CDR3 sequence (DNA): TGTGCCAGCAGTTTATCCCAAAGGGAGCAGCCCCAGCATTTT. Its translation: CASSLSQREQPQHF. The full variable domain, rest sourced from reference TRBV28 and TRBJ1-5, is DVKVTQSSRYLVKRTGEKVFLECVQDMDHENMFWYRQDPGLGLRLIYFSYDVKMKEKGDIPEGYSVSREKKERFSLILESASTNQTSMYLCASSLSQREQPQHFGDGTRLSIL.

This chain connects TRBV6-6 to TRBJ2-7; the D gene is possibly TRBD2 (6 bases). Deletions cut 7 bases from V and 0 bases from J, with 10 bases between. Per germline, CDR1 MNHNY and CDR2 SVGAGI (reference sequence). This CDR3 region has 13 residues. CDR3 amino acids: CASKAGSSYEQYF. The CDR3 DNA is TGTGCCAGCAAAGCCGGGAGCTCCTACGAGCAGTACTTC.

This chain connects TRBV27 to TRBJ2-1; no reliable D call. The length of the CDR3 is 11 residues. The V end lost 4 bases, the J end lost 8 bases, and 6 bases lay between the germline ends. Per germline, CDR1 MNHEY and CDR2 SMNVEV (reference sequence). CDR3 nucleotides: TGTGCCAGCAGTTCGCGTCATGAGCAGTTCTTC. The encoded protein is CASSSRHEQFF.

The J gene is TRBJ2-3, the V gene TRBV12-5, with D perhaps TRBD1 (6 bases). Trimming removed 1 base from V and 2 bases from J, with 7 bases in between. The CDR3 spans 14 residues. Germline loops: CDR1 LGHNT, CDR2 FRNRAP. The CDR3 nucleotides read TGTGCTAGTGGTTTGGGGACAGACACAGATACGCAGTATTTT. Protein sequence: CASGLGTDTDTQYF.